The present T cell receptor beta chain was sequenced within a study of control samples from healthy donors and cancer patients. Measured with immunoSEQ multiplex PCR; TCRdb has only the in-frame clones, and not every one. The sample lists approximately 170,000 clones, roughly nine tenths occurring once. V lost 1 base and J 6 bases, leaving 7 bases between the germline ends. Germline values: CDR1 MNHNS, CDR2 SASEGT. This CDR3 is built from 13 residues. The sequence came from a woman aged 30 to 39 in good health. The sample taken for sequencing was blood. The genes are TRBV6-1 and TRBJ1-5; unclear D gene. CDR3 sequence reads: CASSEVGFQPQHF. CDR3 DNA: TGTGCCAGCAGTGAAGTAGGGTTTCAGCCCCAGCATTTT.